This section outlines one T cell receptor (beta chain) sequence together with its context. Germline V gene sequence: CDR1 MNHEY, CDR2 SVGAGI. The trim removed 5 bases at V and 6 bases at J, leaving 9 bases unmatched. The CDR3 consists of 14 residues. Profiled with immunoSEQ multiplex PCR; TCRdb holds only in-frame clones, not every one. In the table there are 74,000 or so clones, 89% of which are singletons. The source of the sample is a study of OX40 agonist ivuxolimab in advanced cancers. At the level of the study: Of mixed ages from about 20 to 80 and averaging about 56 years, the group was just under 85% male.

This chain uses TRBV6-5 with TRBJ1-2; 7 bases map to TRBD1. This TCR came from an adult with an advanced solid tumor such as melanoma, head and neck, liver or kidney cancer. The sample was CD4+ or CD8+ T cells sorted from blood, taken in a trial of the OX40 agonist ivuxolimab. The CDR3 here is CASSRGQSSNGYTF. Written as DNA, the CDR3 is TGTGCCAGCAGTAGGGGACAGTCCTCGAATGGCTACACCTTC.